Below, one T cell receptor beta chain is given with its context. In assigning cohorts, the study relied on participant-reported clinical history. Per the study methods: Amplification with reference gene primers provided the estimates of nucleated cell counts. Using immunoSEQ multiplex PCR, the repertoire was profiled, and TCRdb retains in-frame clones only, with some absent. V, J and clone size are taken as reported in that table, and D and trimming were inferred from the DNA itself. The data hold 200,000 to 300,000 clones, with roughly 89% observed a single time. The data were obtained in a study of blood T cell repertoires in COVID-19. The wider study: COVID-19 samples, acute and convalescent, were from the United States, Italy and Spain. Sample material is recorded as cDNA or gDNA derived from T cells, B-cell-depleted T cells, or PBMCs.

Material for sequencing was PBMCs or T cells enriched from blood (not recorded which). The sequence derives from a woman aged 30 to 39 with acute COVID-19.

The CDR3 DNA is TGTGCCAGCAGCCCTAGGGGACAGGGTGGCCATGGCTACACCTTC. Encoded protein: CASSPRGQGGHGYTF. This chain connects TRBV7-9 to TRBJ1-2, with TRBD1 identical over 9 bases. V shed 5 bases and J 6 bases; nucleotides not matched to a gene: 10. This CDR3 comprises 15 residues. Germline V gene lookup returns CDR1 SEHNR and CDR2 FQNEAQ (reference sequence).